The 16 T cell receptor beta chains listed next were all sequenced from one sample in a study of T cells and Merkel cell carcinoma outcomes. Produced via immunoSEQ multiplex PCR; TCRdb's table is partial and in-frame only. Among roughly 3,000 clones listed, roughly 79% were seen once. The sample taken for sequencing was tumor tissue from Merkel cell carcinoma. The receptors come from a human donor with Merkel cell carcinoma.

This chain joins TRBV18 and TRBJ1-5, with TRBD1 matching 8 bases. CDR3 size: 13 residues. V lost 5 bases and J lost 6; bases outside the gene matches: 3. CDR1 and CDR2 from the germline V gene are KGHSH and LQKENI. CDR3 protein: CASSRQGTQPQHF. Written as DNA, the CDR3 is TGTGCCAGCTCAAGACAGGGGACTCAGCCCCAGCATTTT. Drawing the rest from reference TRBV18 and TRBJ1-5, the complete variable domain is NAGVMQNPRHLVRRRGQEARLRCSPMKGHSHVYWYRQLPEEGLKFMVYLQKENIIDESGMPKERFSAEFPKEGPSILRIQQVVRGDSAAYFCASSRQGTQPQHFGDGTRLSIL.

Only a few counts were recorded for this clone. V is TRBV7-2 and J is TRBJ1-1; 7 positions match TRBD1. Germline CDR1 is SGHTA and CDR2 is FQGNSA. J was trimmed by 3 bases and V by 5 bases; bases with no gene match: 3. The CDR3 consists of 13 residues. CDR3 DNA sequence: TGTGCCAGCAGCCTACAGGGGTACACTGAAGCTTTCTTT. It encodes CASSLQGYTEAFF.

In this sample, this clone turned up a few times. Other DNA sequences in the sample encode the same CDR3. The CDR3 loop reads CASSQSGADTQYF. Written as DNA, the CDR3 is TGCGCCAGCAGCCAATCTGGCGCAGATACGCAGTATTTT. This rearrangement joins TRBV4-1 to TRBJ2-3; D not resolved. The V end lost 2 bases, the J end lost 4 bases, and 7 bases lay between the germline ends. The CDR3 is 13 residues long. Germline V gene data show CDR1 as MGHRA and CDR2 as YSYEKL.

In its sample, this clone ranks as large. This chain links TRBV7-6 with TRBJ2-2; TRBD2 aligns across 11 bases. V lost 5 bases and J lost 8; bases outside the gene matches: 7. Germline V lookup: CDR1 SGHVS, CDR2 FNYEAQ. The CDR3 spans 15 residues. This CDR3 reads CASSPTSGVSGELFF. In DNA form, the CDR3 reads TGTGCCAGCAGCCCGACTAGCGGGGTTTCGGGGGAGCTGTTTTTT. Based on the CDR3 plus reference TRBV7-6 and TRBJ2-2, the full variable domain is GAGVSQSPRYKVTKRGQDVALRCDPISGHVSLYWYRQALGQGPEFLTYFNYEAQQDKSGLPNDRFSAERPEGSISTLTIQRTEQRDSAMYRCASSPTSGVSGELFFGEGSRLTVL.

The J gene is TRBJ1-5, the V gene TRBV6-6; D possibly corresponds to TRBD1 (5 bases). Trimming left V 4 bases short and J 1 base short, with 11 bases between. The germline V gene has CDR1 MNHNY and CDR2 SVGAGI (reference sequence). The CDR3 is 15 amino acids. The CDR3 coding sequence is TGTGCCAGCAGTTCGACGGGGGGAAGCAATCAGCCCCAGCATTTT. It translates to CASSSTGGSNQPQHF.

The chain is built from TRBV29-1 and TRBJ1-1; 11 nucleotides line up with TRBD1. The germline gives CDR1 SQVTM, CDR2 ANQGSEA. The CDR3 length is 13 residues. With V trimmed by 7 bases and J by 4 bases, 5 bases remained unmatched. The CDR3 region is CSADRGRFTEAFF. CDR3 sequence (DNA): TGCAGCGCGGACAGGGGGCGGTTCACTGAAGCTTTCTTT.

The chain links TRBV18 to TRBJ2-7, with TRBD1 matching over 9 bases. Unmatched junction bases numbered 13, after V lost 4 bases and J lost 3 bases. CDR3 length: 17 residues. Germline V gene sequence: CDR1 KGHSH, CDR2 LQKENI. The CDR3 spells CASSLIPPGQGIYEQYF. The CDR3 DNA sequence: TGTGCCAGCTCACTCATACCCCCGGGACAGGGCATCTACGAGCAGTACTTC.

The rearrangement joins TRBV18 to TRBJ1-1; 8 bases align to TRBD1. The CDR3 sequence is 16 residues long. V shed 4 bases, J shed 1 base, and the junction held 8 bases outside the gene matches. Germline loops: CDR1 KGHSH, CDR2 LQKENI. The CDR3 loop reads CASSLSPDRANTEAFF. The CDR3 nucleotides read TGTGCCAGCTCACTATCGCCGGACAGGGCGAACACTGAAGCTTTCTTT.

V is TRBV5-8 and J is TRBJ1-2, with 10 bases that match TRBD1. The CDR3 covers 13 residues. The germline V gene has CDR1 SGHTS and CDR2 YDEGEE. V shed 7 bases, J shed 8 bases, and the junction held 8 bases outside the gene matches. CDR3: CASARQGAGGYTF. DNA of the CDR3: TGTGCCAGCGCCCGACAGGGGGCGGGAGGCTACACCTTC.

The rearrangement uses TRBV13 and TRBJ2-3, with D perhaps TRBD1 (5 bases). CDR3 length: 13 residues. Germline CDR1 PRHDT, CDR2 FYEKMQ (reference sequence). Trimming removed 0 bases at V and 4 bases at J, with 5 bases between. CDR3 amino acids: CASSLGGADTQYF. Here the CDR3 DNA reads TGTGCCAGCAGCTTAGGAGGGGCAGATACGCAGTATTTT.

This chain links TRBV6-1 with TRBJ2-5; 7 nucleotides line up with TRBD1. V gave up 0 bases and J gave up 1 base; unmatched junction bases: 5. This CDR3 comprises 16 residues. Germline CDR1 and CDR2: MNHNS and SASEGT. DNA for the CDR3: TGTGCCAGCAGTGAAGCAGGCCAGGGGGTCCAAGAGACCCAGTACTTC. This translates into CASSEAGQGVQETQYF.

This clone was counted once. This sequence joins TRBV5-1 and TRBJ2-3; 9 bases are a match to TRBD2. Trimming cost V 4 bases and J 5 bases; bases outside gene matches: 8. The length of the CDR3 is 15 residues. The germline CDR1 and CDR2 sequences are SGHRS and YFSETQ. Here the CDR3 reads CASSQRGATLDTQYF. The CDR3 bases are TGCGCCAGCAGCCAGCGGGGGGCGACTTTAGATACGCAGTATTTT.

This chain joins TRBV14 and TRBJ2-7; no firm D call. Germline loops: CDR1 SGHDN, CDR2 FVKESK. V was pared by 4 bases and J by 0 bases, with 7 bases between. The CDR3 is made up of 13 amino acids. The CDR3: CASSPDGSYEQYF. For the CDR3, the DNA is TGTGCCAGCAGCCCGGACGGCTCCTACGAGCAGTACTTC.

V gene TRBV7-2 combines with J gene TRBJ2-7, with 11 bases that match TRBD2. The CDR3 has 17 residues. In germline, CDR1 is SGHTA, CDR2 FQGNSA. Trimming removed 0 bases from V and 4 bases from J; junction bases left unmatched: 8. The CDR3 spells CASSLAFASGGRYEQYF. The CDR3 nucleotides read TGTGCCAGCAGCTTAGCTTTCGCTAGCGGGGGGCGTTACGAGCAGTACTTC.

The rearrangement uses TRBV10-3 and TRBJ1-2, with unresolved D. Trimming shortened V by 4 bases and J by 4 bases, and 10 bases separated the two germline ends. CDR1 is ENHRY, CDR2 SYGVKD, per germline. The CDR3 has 13 amino acids. Written as DNA, the CDR3 is TGTGCCATCAGTGTTTCCCCCCGCTATGGCTACACCTTC. Its protein product is CAISVSPRYGYTF.

This chain connects TRBV19 to TRBJ1-2; D unclear. Germline V lookup: CDR1 LNHDA, CDR2 SQIVND (reference sequence). Trimming removed 7 bases from V and 0 bases from J, with 9 bases in between. CDR3 length equals 13 residues. The CDR3 here is CASNKGTNYGYTF. The CDR3 nucleotides read TGTGCCAGTAACAAGGGTACTAACTATGGCTACACCTTC.